The 9 T cell receptor beta chains presented below share a single source sample, sequenced in a study of tumor-infiltrating lymphocytes in glioblastoma multiforme. TCR beta libraries were built from RNA through three nested multiplex PCR rounds using modified ARM-PCR. One entry per CDR3 protein, called by TCRdb with MiXCR from the multiplex PCR reads. The repertoire includes some 32,000 distinct CDR3 sequences, about 64% of them detected once, and around 33% sits in the top ten. Sequences were obtained from brain tumor tissue. The receptors stem from a male donor with glioblastoma.

On this clonotype: One base away lies a much larger clone, so this may be a sequencing read error. This chain uses TRBV5-1 with TRBJ1-4; D may be TRBD1 (5 bases). This CDR3 has 15 residues. V was shortened by 5 bases and J by 4 bases, with 15 bases between the two germline ends. Germline CDR1 and CDR2: SGHRS and YFSETQ. This chain's CDR3 is CASRPSGTYNEKLFF. CDR3 bases: TGCGCCAGCAGGCCTTCCGGGACGTATAATGAAAAACTGTTTTTT.

This rearrangement joins TRBV6-6 to TRBJ2-1; 8 bases are shared with TRBD1. Matching the DNA end better, TRBJ2-7 makes the J call doubtful. The germline V gene has CDR1 MNHNY and CDR2 SVGAGI (reference sequence). The CDR3 is 13 amino acids. The chain's CDR3 is CASSTGQGLEQYF. The DNA for the CDR3 is TGTGCCAGCAGTACCGGACAGGGATTAGAGCAGTACTTC.

Concerning this clonotype: The junction departs from germline at one end; a sequencing error may be responsible. The chain employs TRBV19 and TRBJ2-2, with TRBD2 matching 13 bases. CDR1 LNHDA and CDR2 SQIVND come from the germline V gene (reference sequence). The CDR3 length is 16 residues. The CDR3 here is CASRGLAGEDTRELFF. The CDR3 coding sequence is TGTGCCAGTAGAGGACTAGCGGGAGAGGACACCAGGGAGCTGTTTTTT.

Regarding this clonotype: A junction boundary mismatches the germline segment, possibly from a read error. The chain uses TRBV20-1 and TRBJ2-1, with D possibly TRBD1 on 6 matching bases. The CDR3 loop spans 14 amino acids. Germline V CDR1 and CDR2: DFQATT, SNEGSKA (reference sequence). The CDR3 region has the DNA TGCAGTGCTAGATCGGGATCAGGGGTCAATGAGCGGTTCTTC. Encoded protein: CSARSGSGVNERFF.

The chain combines TRBV10-3 with TRBJ2-1, with D perhaps assigned TRBD1 or TRBD2 (5 bases each). The germline V and J ends were trimmed by 3 bases and 11 bases, with 20 bases remaining between them. The CDR3 spans 15 residues. Germline CDR1 and CDR2: ENHRY and SYGVKD. CDR3 nucleotide sequence: TGTGCCATCAGTGATGGGGCTAGCTGGAGTAATAAGCAGTTCTTC. Translation gives CAISDGASWSNKQFF.

As to this clonotype: The conserved phenylalanine or tryptophan is not found at the CDR3 terminus, so this likely reflects a read error. The V call is TRBV10-3, the J call TRBJ2-7; 10 bases align to TRBD1. The CDR3 sequence is 14 residues long. CDR1 is ENHRY and CDR2 is SYGVKD in the germline V gene. V lost 7 bases to trimming and J lost 2 bases; unmatched junction nucleotides: 5. CDR3 amino acids: CAIKTGTGAYEQYS. The CDR3 DNA reads TGTGCCATCAAAACCGGGACAGGGGCCTACGAGCAGTACTCC.

This chain uses TRBV29-1 with TRBJ1-4; D is possibly TRBD1 (5 bases). The CDR3 consists of 14 residues. Between the trimmed V and J ends, which lost 6 bases and 2 bases, there was a span of 13 bases. The germline gives CDR1 SQVTM, CDR2 ANQGSEA. In DNA form, the CDR3 reads TGCAGCGTCGGGGCAGGTGATACTAATGAAAAACTGTTTTTT. Protein product: CSVGAGDTNEKLFF.

This chain uses TRBV12-3 or TRBV12-4 with TRBJ2-5, with TRBD1 identical over 9 bases. V trimming: 4 bases; J trimming: 5 bases; junction bases outside the gene matches: 8. The CDR3 covers 15 residues. Here the CDR3 reads CASSSYTGGGETQYF. Written as DNA, the CDR3 is TGTGCCAGCAGTTCGTATACAGGGGGCGGGGAGACCCAGTACTTC.

The chain employs TRBV12-3 or TRBV12-4 and TRBJ2-2; 11 positions match TRBD2. The V gene end was trimmed by 4 bases and the J gene end by 7 bases; junction bases not matched to a gene: 5. The CDR3 spans 15 residues. CDR3 region: CASSCTSGSIGELFF. CDR3 nucleotide sequence: TGTGCCAGCAGTTGCACTAGCGGGAGCATCGGGGAGCTGTTTTTT.